One sample yielded the 25 T cell receptor beta chains listed below, sequenced in a study of identical twins. TCRdb reanalysed the 5' RACE reads using MiXCR and keeps one entry per CDR3 protein. This repertoire shows about 250,000 distinct CDR3 sequences, around 15% found once; its top ten account for around 8.3%. Sequenced: memory (CD45RO+) T cells sorted from blood. The receptors stem from a woman between 18 and 29 years old in good health.

V gene TRBV10-3 combines with J gene TRBJ2-3; D may be TRBD2 (5 bases). Germline loops: CDR1 ENHRY, CDR2 SYGVKD. CDR3 length equals 15 residues. V was cut by 7 bases and J by 0 bases, with 14 bases left in between. The CDR3 DNA reads TGTGCCATCACTCAAAACGCGGGTAGCACAGATACGCAGTATTTT. As protein: CAITQNAGSTDTQYF.

This clonotype was counted many times. The chain carries TRBV18 and TRBJ2-5, with D perhaps TRBD2 (5 bases). The CDR3 runs 14 residues. The germline V gene encodes CDR1 KGHSH and CDR2 LQKENI. V was shortened by 5 bases and J by 1 base, with 11 bases between the two germline ends. The CDR3 sequence: CASSSGLVQETQYF. The CDR3 coding sequence is TGTGCCAGCTCATCAGGACTGGTCCAAGAGACCCAGTACTTC.

The gene calls are TRBV20-1 and TRBJ1-3; D gene unclear. V lost 4 bases and J 2 bases, leaving 12 bases between the germline ends. This CDR3 contains 14 residues. CDR1 is DFQATT and CDR2 is SNEGSKA in the germline V gene (reference sequence). The DNA for the CDR3 is TGCAGTGCTACGGGATCCCAGGCTGGAAACACCATATATTTT. Translated, it gives CSATGSQAGNTIYF.

The V call is TRBV6-1, the J call TRBJ2-7; perhaps TRBD1 as D (5 bases). Deletions cut 8 bases from V and 8 bases from J, with 13 bases between. CDR3 size: 11 residues. The V gene's germline CDR1 is MNHNS and CDR2 SASEGT. The CDR3 loop reads CASGTGSKQYF. Here the CDR3 DNA reads TGTGCCAGCGGTACAGGAAGTAAGCAGTACTTC.

The V and J genes are TRBV7-2 and TRBJ1-1; D possibly corresponds to TRBD1 (6 bases). The CDR3 extends over 15 amino acids. Germline CDR1 reads SGHTA; CDR2 reads FQGNSA. The V and J ends lost 5 bases and 4 bases respectively, with 17 bases between them. The CDR3 protein is CASSLKQGRGTEAFF. The CDR3 DNA reads TGTGCCAGCAGCCTCAAACAGGGAAGGGGCACTGAAGCTTTCTTT.

The gene calls are TRBV3-1 and TRBJ1-2; D is possibly TRBD1 (6 bases). The CDR3 is 16 residues long. Per the germline V gene, CDR1 is LGHDT and CDR2 is YNNKEL (reference sequence). Trimming shortened V by 5 bases and J by 5 bases, and 21 bases separated the two germline ends. The CDR3 region has the DNA TGTGCCAGCAGCGTCACACCGGGACAACGGGTGTATGGCTACACCTTC. It yields the protein CASSVTPGQRVYGYTF.

This clonotype was found a few times. The gene calls are TRBV7-9 and TRBJ1-2, with a possible D match to TRBD1 (6 bases). V was shortened by 5 bases and J by 4 bases, with 11 bases between the two germline ends. The CDR3 is 13 amino acids. Germline loops: CDR1 SEHNR, CDR2 FQNEAQ (reference sequence). The CDR3 bases are TGTGCCAGCAGCGTAGGACAGTTCTATGGCTACACCTTC. It codes for CASSVGQFYGYTF.

The chain joins TRBV5-1 to TRBJ2-7; 7 bases are a match to TRBD2. The V gene end was trimmed by 2 bases and the J gene end by 1 base; junction bases not matched to a gene: 6. Looked up from germline, CDR1 is SGHRS and CDR2 is YFSETQ. This CDR3 has 15 residues. CDR3 sequence (DNA): TGCGCCAGCAGCTTTGGGCTAGCGGCTTCCTACGAGCAGTACTTC. It encodes CASSFGLAASYEQYF.

The rearrangement uses TRBV11-3 and TRBJ2-3; 8 positions match TRBD2. CDR3 size: 15 residues. Trimming cost V 5 bases and J 2 bases; bases outside gene matches: 6. CDR1 and CDR2 (germline): SGHNT, YENEEA. DNA for the CDR3: TGTGCCAGCAGCGCAGGCGGGAGGTTCACAGATACGCAGTATTTT. This codes for CASSAGGRFTDTQYF.

The genes are TRBV14 and TRBJ1-2; 12 bases agree with TRBD1. CDR3 length equals 14 residues. V lost 4 bases, J lost 8 bases, and 5 bases stayed unmatched. The germline gives CDR1 SGHDN, CDR2 FVKESK. This CDR3 is CASSLRDRGLGYTF. The DNA of the CDR3 is TGTGCCAGCAGCCTCAGGGACAGGGGGCTAGGCTACACCTTC. Together with reference TRBV14 and TRBJ1-2, the CDR3 gives the full variable domain: EAGVTQFPSHSVIEKGQTVTLRCDPISGHDNLYWYRRVMGKEIKFLLHFVKESKQDESGMPNNRFLAERTGGTYSTLKVQPAELEDSGVYFCASSLRDRGLGYTFGSGTRLTVV.

The chain links TRBV27 to TRBJ1-2, with no clear D. Germline V gene data show CDR1 as MNHEY and CDR2 as SMNVEV (reference sequence). The V and J ends lost 2 bases and 4 bases respectively, with 14 bases between them. This CDR3 region has 15 residues. The CDR3 region is CASSLLSGLGYGYTF. The CDR3 DNA reads as TGTGCCAGCAGTTTACTATCGGGGTTGGGCTATGGCTACACCTTC.

This chain joins TRBV18 and TRBJ2-1, with 9 bases aligning to TRBD1. The CDR3 loop spans 15 amino acids. Germline assignment: CDR1 KGHSH and CDR2 LQKENI. J gave up 3 bases and V 6 bases, and 6 bases lay outside the gene matches. CDR3 loop: CASSHPGQGYNEQFF. CDR3 DNA sequence: TGTGCCAGCTCGCACCCGGGACAGGGCTACAATGAGCAGTTCTTC.

The table lists this clonotype with a few counts. Sequence at one end of the junction differs from germline and may be a read error. The chain recombines TRBV7-7 with TRBJ2-1, with TRBD1 matching over 8 bases. Germline loops: CDR1 SSHAT, CDR2 FNYEAQ (reference sequence). This CDR3 region has 17 residues. The CDR3 region has the DNA TGTGCTAGCAGCTTGGGCACGCGACAGGGGTTGGTTAATGAGCAGTTCTTC. Amino acids: CASSLGTRQGLVNEQFF.

This clonotype has just a few counts. The CDR3 protein is CASSLGTGVFGETQYF. The DNA for the CDR3 is TGTGCCAGCAGCTTGGGGACAGGGGTGTTCGGGGAGACCCAGTACTTC. The chain has TRBV7-9 and TRBJ2-5, with 10 bases that match TRBD1. CDR3 length: 16 amino acids. CDR1 is SEHNR and CDR2 is FQNEAQ in the germline V gene (reference sequence). V dropped 3 bases and J dropped 5; count of bases not matched to a gene: 9.

This clonotype was seen only a few times. The chain employs TRBV6-2 or TRBV6-3 and TRBJ2-2; D is perhaps TRBD2 (6 bases). Between the trimmed V and J ends, which lost 2 bases and 2 bases, there was a span of 12 bases. The CDR3 sequence is 16 residues long. CDR1 and CDR2 from the germline V gene are MNHEY and SVGEGT. CDR3: CASSYIAGKNTGELFF. DNA for the CDR3: TGTGCCAGCAGTTACATCGCGGGGAAAAACACCGGGGAGCTGTTTTTT.

This chain links TRBV11-2 with TRBJ2-1, with TRBD2 matching 7 bases. Germline V CDR1 and CDR2: SGHAT, FQNNGV. J lost 3 bases, V lost 0 bases, and 2 bases had no gene match. The CDR3 consists of 15 residues. This CDR3 reads CASSLEGGFYNEQFF. In DNA form, the CDR3 reads TGTGCCAGCAGCTTAGAGGGGGGGTTCTACAATGAGCAGTTCTTC.

This clonotype was observed at least ten times. The J gene is TRBJ2-2, the V gene TRBV20-1; D may be TRBD1 or TRBD2 (6 bases each). Germline V gene sequence: CDR1 DFQATT, CDR2 SNEGSKA (reference sequence). The CDR3 is 15 amino acids. V was pared by 1 base and J by 3 bases, with 12 bases between. The CDR3 loop reads CSARGQGTHTGELFF. For the CDR3, the DNA is TGCAGTGCTAGAGGGCAGGGGACTCACACCGGGGAGCTGTTTTTT.

This clonotype was seen only a few times. The chain recombines TRBV29-1 with TRBJ1-5; D not resolved. This CDR3 region has 12 residues. Germline values: CDR1 SQVTM, CDR2 ANQGSEA. The ends were cut back, 4 bases at V and 2 bases at J, with 6 bases in the middle. The CDR3 region has the DNA TGCAGCGTTGGACACCGCAATCAGCCCCAGCATTTT. Encoded protein: CSVGHRNQPQHF.

This clonotype was detected ten times or more. The chain carries TRBV5-6 and TRBJ2-7; weak D call: TRBD1 (5 bases). This CDR3 has 15 amino acids. V was shortened by 0 bases and J by 3 bases, with 13 bases between the two germline ends. Germline CDR1 reads SGHDT; CDR2 reads YYEEEE. The CDR3, as DNA: TGTGCCAGCAGCTTGGGGACACTGCCAGGCTACGAGCAGTACTTC. Its protein is CASSLGTLPGYEQYF.

This clonotype has more than one count but fewer than ten. CDR3 sequence (DNA): TGTGCCAGCTCCTCCTTAGGGAGGTTGGAGACCCAGTACTTC. This translates into CASSSLGRLETQYF. This sequence joins TRBV7-2 and TRBJ2-5; maybe TRBD2 (6 bases). Germline V CDR1 and CDR2: SGHTA, FQGNSA. The CDR3 consists of 14 residues. The V end lost 8 bases, the J end lost 5 bases, and 18 bases lay between the germline ends.

This clonotype came up many times. The V and J genes are TRBV7-9 and TRBJ2-7, with D uncertain. Germline values: CDR1 SEHNR, CDR2 FQNEAQ (reference sequence). Trimming left V 5 bases short and J 2 bases short, with 7 bases between. CDR3 length: 12 amino acids. In DNA, the CDR3 is TGTGCCAGCAGCCCCCGGCCCTACGAGCAGTACTTC. This gives the protein CASSPRPYEQYF.

This rearrangement joins TRBV27 to TRBJ2-3; 7 bases agree with TRBD2. V lost 8 bases to trimming and J lost 2 bases; unmatched junction nucleotides: 13. CDR3 length equals 16 residues. CDR1 is MNHEY and CDR2 is SMNVEV in the germline V gene (reference sequence). This chain's CDR3 is CASGSTWGGTTDTQYF. The DNA for the CDR3 is TGTGCCAGCGGATCCACTTGGGGGGGGACCACAGATACGCAGTATTTT.

V usage is TRBV20-1 and J usage is TRBJ1-1, with 7 bases identical to TRBD1. Germline CDR1 is DFQATT and CDR2 is SNEGSKA (reference sequence). The V segment lost 6 bases and the J segment 1 base; nucleotides outside the gene matches: 11. The CDR3 totals 15 residues. In nucleotides, the CDR3 is TGCAGTGCCACAGGGGCAGACTATCGGAACACTGAAGCTTTCTTT. Translation: CSATGADYRNTEAFF.

This sequence joins TRBV7-2 and TRBJ2-7; D gene unclear. V lost 3 bases to trimming and J lost 3 bases, with 9 bases between them. The CDR3 is 13 residues long. The germline V gene encodes CDR1 SGHTA and CDR2 FQGNSA. The CDR3 loop is CASSFIQFYEQYF. The DNA of the CDR3 is TGTGCCAGCAGCTTTATCCAGTTCTACGAGCAGTACTTC.

This clonotype has only one observation. V gene TRBV24-1 combines with J gene TRBJ1-1; a possible D gene is TRBD1 (5 bases). The germline V gene encodes CDR1 KGHDR and CDR2 SFDVKD. This CDR3 region has 16 residues. V shed 3 bases and J shed 6 bases, with 19 bases lying between them. CDR3 protein: CATSDLRGGGRAEAFF. The CDR3 bases are TGTGCCACCAGTGATCTAAGGGGCGGGGGTAGGGCTGAAGCTTTCTTT.